This is a list of T cell receptor beta chains from one sample in a study of blood T cell repertoires in COVID-19. Generated by immunoSEQ multiplex PCR, the TCRdb table keeps only in-frame clones and is missing some. The data show 250,000 to 400,000 clones, roughly 85% seen once. The sample consisted of PBMCs or T cells enriched from blood (not recorded which). These receptors were taken from a woman in her twenties or thirties who had been exposed to COVID-19. Both conserved end residues are part of each CDR3. D genes are given only for firm matches. Clone size is given for some rows only: seen once, a few or many times, or a class if the clone is expanded.

v_gene,j_gene,abundance,d_gene,CDR3nt,CDR3aa
TRBV21-1,TRBJ1-2,few,NA,TGTGCCAGCAGCAAACGCCGGGGGTATGGCTACACCTTC,CASSKRRGYGYTF
TRBV19,TRBJ1-3,NA,NA,TGTGCCAGTAGTAAGGGGATATTATTACAGGGAACTACTGGAAACACCATATATTTT,CASSKGILLQGTTGNTIYF
TRBV11-3,TRBJ2-5,NA,NA,TGTGCCAGCAGCTTAGATGCGGAAACCCAGTACTTC,CASSLDAETQYF
TRBV2,TRBJ2-3,few,TRBD2,TGTGCCAGCCTAGGGGGAGCGGGGGGGCAAACAGATACGCAGTATTTT,CASLGGAGGQTDTQYF
TRBV5-1,TRBJ1-2,NA,NA,TGCGCCAGCAGGCGGACAGAGCTCTATGGCTACACCTTC,CASRRTELYGYTF
TRBV5-1,TRBJ1-4,NA,NA,TGCGCCAGCAGCTTAGCCCCAAATGAAAAACTGTTTTTT,CASSLAPNEKLFF
TRBV13,TRBJ2-7,NA,NA,TGTGCCAGCAGCTCCACAGGGGAGCAGTACTTC,CASSSTGEQYF
TRBV13,TRBJ2-1,NA,TRBD2,TGTGCCAGCAGCTTATTAGCGGGGGTTAATGAGCAGTTCTTC,CASSLLAGVNEQFF
TRBV7-2,TRBJ1-4,NA,TRBD1,TGTGCCAGCAGCTTAGCGCCGCCGACAGGGCCTAATGAAAAACTGTTTTTT,CASSLAPPTGPNEKLFF
TRBV9,TRBJ1-5,NA,TRBD1,TGTGCCAGCAGCGTAGGGCAGGGGGGTCAGCCCCAGCATTTT,CASSVGQGGQPQHF
TRBV4-1,TRBJ2-1,NA,TRBD2,TGCGCCAGCAGCCAAAGCGGGGGGTACTACAATGAGCAGTTCTTC,CASSQSGGYYNEQFF
TRBV28,TRBJ1-5,NA,TRBD1,TGTGCCAGCAGTTCCCCAGGGGGGCATCAGCCCCAGCATTTT,CASSSPGGHQPQHF
TRBV19,TRBJ1-5,NA,TRBD1,TGTGCCACCCGCGTTAGTTTAGGACTGGGACAGGGGGGTAATCAGCCCCAGCATTTT,CATRVSLGLGQGGNQPQHF
TRBV2,TRBJ1-2,NA,TRBD1,TGTGCCAGCATTCTTCGACAGGGGGGGGACGGGCCGGATCGAGGCTACACCTTC,CASILRQGGDGPDRGYTF
TRBV18,TRBJ1-1,NA,TRBD1,TGTGCCAGCTCACCAGGTACGCAGGGGGCCAGGACTGAAGCTTTCTTT,CASSPGTQGARTEAFF
TRBV28,TRBJ1-5,NA,NA,TGTGCCAGCAGCAGGACTCCCAATCAGCCCCAGCATTTT,CASSRTPNQPQHF
TRBV3-1/TRBV3-2,TRBJ1-2,NA,NA,TGTGCCAGCAGCCAGGGGGCGAATGAGAATGGCTACACCTTC,CASSQGANENGYTF
TRBV7-2,TRBJ2-2,NA,TRBD1,TGTGCCAGCAGCTTAGTCAGGGGGCCGCACACCGGGGAGCTGTTTTTT,CASSLVRGPHTGELFF
TRBV12-3/TRBV12-4,TRBJ2-1,NA,TRBD1,TGTGCCAGCAGCGGACAGGAATACAATGAGCAGTTCTTC,CASSGQEYNEQFF
TRBV7-9,TRBJ2-1,NA,NA,TGTGCCAGCAGCTCTACAGGCGATGAGCAGTTCTTC,CASSSTGDEQFF
TRBV12-2,TRBJ2-7,few,NA,TGTGCAAGTCGCTTAGAAGGGACTAGCGGATACGAGCAGTACTTC,CASRLEGTSGYEQYF
TRBV9,TRBJ1-1,NA,NA,TGTGCCAGCAGCGTAGAAACAGTTGGAGGTGAAGCTTTCTTT,CASSVETVGGEAFF
TRBV30,TRBJ1-1,NA,TRBD1,TGTGCCTGTGAGGGACAGGGGGCCACTGAAGCTTTCTTT,CACEGQGATEAFF
TRBV10-1,TRBJ1-1,NA,NA,TGCGCCAGCAGTGAGGAAAGCGGCCACCCGAACACTGAAGCTTTCTTT,CASSEESGHPNTEAFF
TRBV10-1,TRBJ2-2,once,NA,TGCGCCAGCGGGCAGGGTAATGGCGCCGGGGAGCTGTTTTTT,CASGQGNGAGELFF
TRBV5-1,TRBJ1-6,once,TRBD1,TGCGCCAGCAGCGAAGGACTAGACAGGGGACTAAGGATCTCACCCCTCCACTTT,CASSEGLDRGLRISPLHF
TRBV27,TRBJ2-1,NA,TRBD2,TGTGCCAGCAGGAAAAGCGGGAGACAATTCTTC,CASRKSGRQFF
TRBV7-9,TRBJ2-3,once,TRBD2,TGTGCCAGCAGAGGGACTAGAGTCACAGATACGCAGTATTTT,CASRGTRVTDTQYF
TRBV27,TRBJ2-5,NA,TRBD2,TGTGCCAGCACCCAGCCCTCTACTAGCGGGGTCCAAGAGACCCAGTACTTC,CASTQPSTSGVQETQYF
TRBV9,TRBJ1-1,NA,TRBD1,TGTGCCAGCAGCGTAGCAGGGGGCTACACTGAAGCTTTCTTT,CASSVAGGYTEAFF
TRBV9,TRBJ1-2,few,NA,TGTGCCAGCCTAGGGGTTAGCTATGGCTACACCTTC,CASLGVSYGYTF
TRBV10-3,TRBJ2-3,NA,TRBD1,TGTGCCATCAGCGGGACAGGTCGTACACAGTCCACAGATACGCAGTATTTT,CAISGTGRTQSTDTQYF
TRBV2,TRBJ1-5,NA,NA,TGTGCCAGCAGGGGGACTAGCGGCAATCAGCCCCAGCATTTT,CASRGTSGNQPQHF
TRBV12-2,TRBJ2-7,few,NA,TGTGCAAGTCGCCTGATAGCCGGGACTAGATCCTACGAGCAGTACTTC,CASRLIAGTRSYEQYF
TRBV27,TRBJ1-2,NA,TRBD1,TGTGCCAGCAGTCGTACCGGGACAGGGGTTGACTACACCTTC,CASSRTGTGVDYTF
TRBV24-1,TRBJ2-5,NA,TRBD1,TGTGCCACCAGTTTCAGGGGGGAGACCCAGTACTTC,CATSFRGETQYF
TRBV9,TRBJ2-1,few,TRBD2,TGTGCCAGCAGCGCGGCTACAGCGGGAGCGCCTTTCTTC,CASSAATAGAPFF
TRBV18,TRBJ1-5,NA,NA,TGTGCCAGCTCACCGGACAGTCAGAATCAGCCCCAGCATTTT,CASSPDSQNQPQHF
TRBV7-3,TRBJ2-3,NA,NA,TGTGCCAGCAGCTCGAGTAGCGTCAGAGTAAGGGATACGCAGTATTTT,CASSSSSVRVRDTQYF
TRBV6-5,TRBJ1-3,NA,TRBD1,TGTGCCAGCAGTCGACAGGGGGCATCTGGAAACACCATATATTTT,CASSRQGASGNTIYF
TRBV28,TRBJ2-4,NA,NA,TGTGCCAGCAGTTTAGGGCAGGTCGTAGCCAAAAACATTCAGTACTTC,CASSLGQVVAKNIQYF
TRBV18,TRBJ1-1,NA,TRBD1,TGTGCCAGCTCACCCCCAGACAGGGGGCTCACTGAAGCTTTCTTT,CASSPPDRGLTEAFF
TRBV20-1,TRBJ2-5,NA,NA,TGCAGTGCTCAACTAGGGGAGACCCAGTACTTC,CSAQLGETQYF
TRBV5-4,TRBJ2-1,many,NA,TGTGCCAGCAGCTTTGGGTGGGGAGGTAGCAATGAGCAGTTCTTC,CASSFGWGGSNEQFF
TRBV9,TRBJ2-5,NA,TRBD1,TGTGCCAGCAGCCCGGGACAGGGAGGTCGGGAGACCCAGTACTTC,CASSPGQGGRETQYF
TRBV9,TRBJ1-2,NA,TRBD1,TGTGCCAGCAGCCGCGACTCCAGGGGGGAAGGCTACACCTTC,CASSRDSRGEGYTF
TRBV20-1,TRBJ2-1,few,TRBD2,TGCAGTGCTAGTGGCGGGGGGGCCAGGTCCTACAATGAGCAGTTCTTC,CSASGGGARSYNEQFF
TRBV4-2,TRBJ1-2,NA,TRBD1,TGTGCCAGCAGCCAAGAAACCGGGACAGGGGCCTATGGCTACACCTTC,CASSQETGTGAYGYTF
TRBV7-9,TRBJ2-7,NA,NA,TGTGCCAGCAGCTTAGAGGGGCAGGGAGGCTACGAGCAGTACTTC,CASSLEGQGGYEQYF
TRBV7-3,TRBJ2-2,once,NA,TGTGCCAGCAGCGCTACTAGAACCGGGGAGCTGTTTTTT,CASSATRTGELFF
TRBV15,TRBJ1-1,NA,NA,TGTGCCACTAGAAAAAGCGAAAGACGGCCCGCGAACACTGAAGCTTTCTTT,CATRKSERRPANTEAFF
TRBV28,TRBJ1-1,NA,TRBD1,TGTGCCAGCTCCCACAGGGGTCGGGGCACTGAAGCTTTCTTT,CASSHRGRGTEAFF
TRBV11-3,TRBJ2-3,NA,TRBD1,TGTGCCAGCAGCCCCGGGACAGGGCACACAGATACGCAGTATTTT,CASSPGTGHTDTQYF
TRBV27,TRBJ2-1,NA,NA,TGTGCCAGCAGTTTCGAGGTCGGGAGCTCCTACAATGAGCAGTTCTTC,CASSFEVGSSYNEQFF
TRBV28,TRBJ1-5,NA,NA,TGTGCCAGCCATCCCGGGGGGTCGAGCAATCAGCCCCAGCATTTT,CASHPGGSSNQPQHF
TRBV18,TRBJ1-1,NA,NA,TGTGCCAGCTCACCGACAAGTGACACTGAAGCTTTCTTT,CASSPTSDTEAFF
TRBV3-1/TRBV3-2,TRBJ2-7,many,NA,TGTGCCAGCAGCCGTACGGCGGTGGAGCAGTACTTC,CASSRTAVEQYF
TRBV6-5,TRBJ2-7,NA,TRBD1,TGTGCCAGCAGTTACGGGACAGGGTACAGCGAGCAGTACTTC,CASSYGTGYSEQYF
TRBV4-3,TRBJ2-7,NA,NA,TGCGCCAGCAGCCAAGGCTTAGACAGGTCCTACGAGCAGTACTTC,CASSQGLDRSYEQYF
TRBV19,TRBJ2-1,NA,TRBD2,TGTGCCACCGCGGGACTAGCGGGAGTGTGGAATGAGCAGTTCTTC,CATAGLAGVWNEQFF